Sequencing of this TCR beta chain was carried out in a study of blood T cell repertoires in COVID-19. Study in general: Acute and convalescent COVID-19 specimens originated in the United States, Italy and Spain. T cells, B-cell-depleted T cells, or PBMCs supplied cDNA or gDNA.

Assay used: immunoSEQ multiplex PCR; TCRdb lists only in-frame clones, some missing. Counted here are tens of thousands of clones, 75% to 80% occurring once; the ten biggest clones make up approximately 30%. This CDR3 is 14 amino acids long. Trimming took 5 bases from V and 1 from J; bases not matched to a gene: 2. Germline CDR1 and CDR2: SGHAT and FQNNGV. This TCR was sampled from a woman aged 70-85 years with acute or convalescent COVID-19. The sample was peripheral blood. The chain has TRBV11-2 and TRBJ2-5, with 9 bases that match TRBD2. CDR3 DNA: TGTGCCAGCAGCCGACTAGCGGCCCAAGAGACCCAGTACTTC. This gives the protein CASSRLAAQETQYF.